This is a list of T cell receptor beta chains from one sample in a study of cytomegalovirus exposure and HLA in healthy donors. The table came from immunoSEQ multiplex PCR; TCRdb's copy has only in-frame clones and leaves some out. The data contain some 150,000 clones, about 60% of them seen just once; the ten biggest clones take up about 7.1%. The specimen was PBMCs. The receptors were gathered from a woman aged 55 to 70 in good health and CMV-seropositive. CDR3s include the opening cysteine and the closing phenylalanine or tryptophan. D genes are given only for firm matches. Some rows have no size entry. The others give once, few or many, or a class for an expanded clone.

CDR3 DNA: TGTGCCAGCAGCTCCATCAGGGCGCCTGAAGCTTTCTTT; CDR3 protein: CASSSIRAPEAFF; J gene: TRBJ1-1; clone size: .; D gene: .; V gene: TRBV7-9
CDR3 DNA: TGTGCCAGCAGAGTTCAAAATCGCGCGCAGTACTTC; CDR3 protein: CASRVQNRAQYF; J gene: TRBJ2-7; clone size: once; D gene: .; V gene: TRBV2
CDR3 DNA: TGCGCCAGCAGCCCGACTAGCGGGCCTGCCTACAATGAGCAGTTCTTC; CDR3 protein: CASSPTSGPAYNEQFF; J gene: TRBJ2-1; clone size: few; D gene: TRBD2; V gene: TRBV4-1
CDR3 DNA: TGTGCCAGCTCACCGGGCAGCCAGAACTATGGCTACACCTTC; CDR3 protein: CASSPGSQNYGYTF; J gene: TRBJ1-2; clone size: few; D gene: .; V gene: TRBV18
CDR3 DNA: TGTGCCAGCAGCTTAGTCGGTCAGACCCAGTACTTC; CDR3 protein: CASSLVGQTQYF; J gene: TRBJ2-5; clone size: .; D gene: .; V gene: TRBV7-2
CDR3 DNA: TGTGCCAGCAAAGAACTAGCGGGAGGGGGTGAGCAGTTCTTC; CDR3 protein: CASKELAGGGEQFF; J gene: TRBJ2-1; clone size: .; D gene: TRBD2; V gene: TRBV9
CDR3 DNA: TGTGCCAGCAGCCGGGGGACGAACACTGAAGCTTTCTTT; CDR3 protein: CASSRGTNTEAFF; J gene: TRBJ1-1; clone size: .; D gene: .; V gene: TRBV7-3
CDR3 DNA: TGTGCCATCCGGACAGGAACAAACTATGGCTACACCTTC; CDR3 protein: CAIRTGTNYGYTF; J gene: TRBJ1-2; clone size: few; D gene: TRBD1; V gene: TRBV10-3
CDR3 DNA: TGCGCCAGCAGCTTGGAGACGGGAGGGCCCTCTTACAATGAGCAGTTCTTC; CDR3 protein: CASSLETGGPSYNEQFF; J gene: TRBJ2-1; clone size: .; D gene: TRBD2; V gene: TRBV5-1
CDR3 DNA: TGTGCCAGCAGCTTGGGCAGACAAGAGACCCAGTACTTC; CDR3 protein: CASSLGRQETQYF; J gene: TRBJ2-5; clone size: .; D gene: .; V gene: TRBV7-9
CDR3 DNA: TGTGCCAGCAGCTCGATGACAGGGCTCGAGCAGTACTTC; CDR3 protein: CASSSMTGLEQYF; J gene: TRBJ2-7; clone size: .; D gene: TRBD1; V gene: TRBV7-6
CDR3 DNA: TGCGCCAGCAGCCAAGGACGGGAGACGGGCGGTGAGCAGTTCTTC; CDR3 protein: CASSQGRETGGEQFF; J gene: TRBJ2-1; clone size: .; D gene: .; V gene: TRBV4-3
CDR3 DNA: TGTGCCAGTAGTATGAAGGGGAATAGCAATCAGCCCCAGCATTTT; CDR3 protein: CASSMKGNSNQPQHF; J gene: TRBJ1-5; clone size: .; D gene: .; V gene: TRBV19
CDR3 DNA: TGTGCCAGCAGCGCCGGGACAGGGTCTGGTCAGCCCCAGCATTTT; CDR3 protein: CASSAGTGSGQPQHF; J gene: TRBJ1-5; clone size: .; D gene: TRBD1; V gene: TRBV9
CDR3 DNA: TGTGCCAGCAGCCCACAGGGATACGAGCAGTACTTC; CDR3 protein: CASSPQGYEQYF; J gene: TRBJ2-7; clone size: .; D gene: .; V gene: TRBV6-5
CDR3 DNA: TGTGCCAGCAGTTTGGATAGCGGATGGTCCGGGGAGCTGTTTTTT; CDR3 protein: CASSLDSGWSGELFF; J gene: TRBJ2-2; clone size: .; D gene: .; V gene: TRBV28
CDR3 DNA: TGTGCCAGCAGTCCCCGGCGGGATTCACCCCTCCACTTT; CDR3 protein: CASSPRRDSPLHF; J gene: TRBJ1-6; clone size: few; D gene: .; V gene: TRBV27
CDR3 DNA: TGTGCCAGTAGTATCGCCGGGACAGGGCCCCATGGCTACACCTTC; CDR3 protein: CASSIAGTGPHGYTF; J gene: TRBJ1-2; clone size: few; D gene: TRBD1; V gene: TRBV19
CDR3 DNA: TGTGCCTGGAGCAGGGGTAGCGGGAGGTACGAGCAGTACTTC; CDR3 protein: CAWSRGSGRYEQYF; J gene: TRBJ2-7; clone size: .; D gene: TRBD2; V gene: TRBV30
CDR3 DNA: TGTGCCAGCAGTTCCAAGACTAGCGTCGACTACGAGCAGTACTTC; CDR3 protein: CASSSKTSVDYEQYF; J gene: TRBJ2-7; clone size: .; D gene: TRBD2; V gene: TRBV28
CDR3 DNA: TGTGCCATCTCCACTAGCAGGAATGAGCAGTTCTTC; CDR3 protein: CAISTSRNEQFF; J gene: TRBJ2-1; clone size: .; D gene: .; V gene: TRBV10-3
CDR3 DNA: TGTGCCAGCAGTGAAGCCTGGACTAGCGGGAGACCAGATACGCAGTATTTT; CDR3 protein: CASSEAWTSGRPDTQYF; J gene: TRBJ2-3; clone size: .; D gene: TRBD2; V gene: TRBV2
CDR3 DNA: TGTGCCAGCAGTATATGGGAGGGAAACACCATATATTTT; CDR3 protein: CASSIWEGNTIYF; J gene: TRBJ1-3; clone size: .; D gene: .; V gene: TRBV6-1
CDR3 DNA: TGTGCCAGCAGTTCCCCCGGGACAGGGGCCAATGAGCAGTTCTTC; CDR3 protein: CASSSPGTGANEQFF; J gene: TRBJ2-1; clone size: .; D gene: TRBD1; V gene: TRBV28
CDR3 DNA: TGTGCCTGGACCCCGGGACAGGGACGTGAAAAACTGTTTTTT; CDR3 protein: CAWTPGQGREKLFF; J gene: TRBJ1-4; clone size: .; D gene: TRBD1; V gene: TRBV30
CDR3 DNA: TGTGCCAGCAGTCCCTTTGACAGGTCGAGCGAGCAGTACTTC; CDR3 protein: CASSPFDRSSEQYF; J gene: TRBJ2-7; clone size: .; D gene: .; V gene: TRBV27
CDR3 DNA: TGCGCCAGCAGCTTGGGGTCGGGACAAGAGACCCAGTACTTC; CDR3 protein: CASSLGSGQETQYF; J gene: TRBJ2-5; clone size: .; D gene: .; V gene: TRBV5-1
CDR3 DNA: TGTGCCAGCAGCTTAAGTCCGGGGAATGAGCAGTTCTTC; CDR3 protein: CASSLSPGNEQFF; J gene: TRBJ2-1; clone size: .; D gene: .; V gene: TRBV7-7
CDR3 DNA: TGTGCCAGCGCCACCGACAGCGAAGGCTACGAGCAGTACTTC; CDR3 protein: CASATDSEGYEQYF; J gene: TRBJ2-7; clone size: few; D gene: .; V gene: TRBV9
CDR3 DNA: TGCAGCGTTGCAGGACAGGGAGGGACCCAGCCCCAGCATTTT; CDR3 protein: CSVAGQGGTQPQHF; J gene: TRBJ1-5; clone size: .; D gene: TRBD1; V gene: TRBV29-1
CDR3 DNA: TGCGCCAGCAGCCCCCCGGGCACTGAAGCTTTCTTT; CDR3 protein: CASSPPGTEAFF; J gene: TRBJ1-1; clone size: .; D gene: .; V gene: TRBV5-1
CDR3 DNA: TGTGCCAGTAGTATTCTCCTCCAAGAGACCCAGTACTTC; CDR3 protein: CASSILLQETQYF; J gene: TRBJ2-5; clone size: .; D gene: .; V gene: TRBV19
CDR3 DNA: TGTGCCTGGAGCGGGACTACCCGTAGTGAGCAGTTCTTC; CDR3 protein: CAWSGTTRSEQFF; J gene: TRBJ2-1; clone size: .; D gene: TRBD2; V gene: TRBV30
CDR3 DNA: TGTGCCAGCTCAACTACAGGGGGCTATGGCTACACCTTC; CDR3 protein: CASSTTGGYGYTF; J gene: TRBJ1-2; clone size: once; D gene: TRBD1; V gene: TRBV18
CDR3 DNA: TGTGCCATCAGTGAGTCTTTAGCGGGAGGGCCCCCCGAGCAGTACTTC; CDR3 protein: CAISESLAGGPPEQYF; J gene: TRBJ2-7; clone size: .; D gene: TRBD2; V gene: TRBV10-3